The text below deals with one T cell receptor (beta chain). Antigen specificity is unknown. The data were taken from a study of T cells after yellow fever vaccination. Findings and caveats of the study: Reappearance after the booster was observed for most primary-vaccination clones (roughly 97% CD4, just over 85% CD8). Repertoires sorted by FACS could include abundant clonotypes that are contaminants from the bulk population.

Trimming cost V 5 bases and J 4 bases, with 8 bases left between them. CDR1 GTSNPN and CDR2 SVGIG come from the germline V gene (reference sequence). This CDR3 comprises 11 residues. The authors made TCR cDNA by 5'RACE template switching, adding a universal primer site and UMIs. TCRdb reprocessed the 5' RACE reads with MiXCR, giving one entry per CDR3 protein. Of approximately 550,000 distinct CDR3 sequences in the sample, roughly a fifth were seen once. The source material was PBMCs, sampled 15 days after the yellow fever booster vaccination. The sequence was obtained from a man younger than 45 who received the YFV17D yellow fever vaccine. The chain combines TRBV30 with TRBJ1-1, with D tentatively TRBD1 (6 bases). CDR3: CAWGGRTEAFF. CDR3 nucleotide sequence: TGTGCCTGGGGGGGGCGCACTGAAGCTTTCTTT. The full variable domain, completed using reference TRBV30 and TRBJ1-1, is SQTIHQWPATLVQPVGSPLSLECTVEGTSNPNLYWYRQAAGRGLQLLFYSVGIGQISSEVPQNLSASRPQDRQFILSSKKLLLSDSGFYLCAWGGRTEAFFGQGTRLTVV.